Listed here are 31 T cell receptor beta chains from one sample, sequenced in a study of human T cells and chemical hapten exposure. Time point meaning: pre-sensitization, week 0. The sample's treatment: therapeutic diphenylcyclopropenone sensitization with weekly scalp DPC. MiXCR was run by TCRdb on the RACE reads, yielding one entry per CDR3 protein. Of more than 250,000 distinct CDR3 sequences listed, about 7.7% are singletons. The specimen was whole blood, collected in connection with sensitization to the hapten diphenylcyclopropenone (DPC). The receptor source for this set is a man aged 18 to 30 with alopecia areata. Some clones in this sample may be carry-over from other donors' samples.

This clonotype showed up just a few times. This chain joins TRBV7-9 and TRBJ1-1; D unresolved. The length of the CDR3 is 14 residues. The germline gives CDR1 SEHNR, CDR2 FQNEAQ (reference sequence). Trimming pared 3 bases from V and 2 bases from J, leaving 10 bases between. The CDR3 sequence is CASSFWAENTEAFF. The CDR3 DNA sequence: TGTGCCAGCAGCTTCTGGGCGGAAAACACTGAAGCTTTCTTT. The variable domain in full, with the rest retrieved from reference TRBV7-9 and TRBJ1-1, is DTGVSQNPRHKITKRGQNVTFRCDPISEHNRLYWYRQTLGQGPEFLTYFQNEAQLEKSRLLSDRFSAERPKGSFSTLEIQRTEQGDSAMYLCASSFWAENTEAFFGQGTRLTVV.

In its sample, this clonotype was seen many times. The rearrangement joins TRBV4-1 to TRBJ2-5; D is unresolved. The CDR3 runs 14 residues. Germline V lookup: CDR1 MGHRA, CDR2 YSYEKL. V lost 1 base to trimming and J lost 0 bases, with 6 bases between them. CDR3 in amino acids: CASSQGPYQETQYF. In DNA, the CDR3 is TGCGCCAGCAGCCAAGGGCCGTACCAAGAGACCCAGTACTTC.

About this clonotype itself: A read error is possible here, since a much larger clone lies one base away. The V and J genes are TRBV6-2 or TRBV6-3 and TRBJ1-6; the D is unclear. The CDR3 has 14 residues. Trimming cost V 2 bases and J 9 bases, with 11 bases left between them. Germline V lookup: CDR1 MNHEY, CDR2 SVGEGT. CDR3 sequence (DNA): TGTGCCAGCAGTTACGCAGGATTTATTTCACCCCTCCACTTT. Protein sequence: CASSYAGFISPLHF.

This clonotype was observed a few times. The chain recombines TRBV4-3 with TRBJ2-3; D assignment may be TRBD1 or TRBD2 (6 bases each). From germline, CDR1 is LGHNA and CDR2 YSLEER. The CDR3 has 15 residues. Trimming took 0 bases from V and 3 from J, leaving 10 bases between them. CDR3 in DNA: TGCGCCAGCAGCCAAGAAGGGGGGCGGACAGATACGCAGTATTTT. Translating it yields CASSQEGGRTDTQYF.

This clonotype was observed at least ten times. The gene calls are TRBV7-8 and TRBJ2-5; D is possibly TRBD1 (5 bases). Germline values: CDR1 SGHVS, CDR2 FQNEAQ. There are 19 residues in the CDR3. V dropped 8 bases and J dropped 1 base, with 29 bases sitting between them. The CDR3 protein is CASAYPTTRRRGTQETQYF. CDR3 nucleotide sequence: TGTGCCAGCGCGTACCCAACAACCCGCCGAAGGGGCACCCAAGAGACCCAGTACTTC. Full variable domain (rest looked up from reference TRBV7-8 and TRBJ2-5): GAGVSQSPRYKVAKRGQDVALRCDPISGHVSLFWYQQALGQGPEFLTYFQNEAQLDKSGLPSDRFFAERPEGSVSTLKIQRTQQEDSAVYLCASAYPTTRRRGTQETQYFGPGTRLLVL.

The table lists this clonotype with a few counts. CDR3 coding DNA: TGTGCCATCAGTGAAGCTCGCACAGATACGCAGTATTTT. Its translation is CAISEARTDTQYF. V is TRBV10-3 and J is TRBJ2-3, with unresolved D. Trimming pared 3 bases from V and 1 base from J, leaving 5 bases between. The CDR3 is 13 residues long. Germline V lookup: CDR1 ENHRY, CDR2 SYGVKD.

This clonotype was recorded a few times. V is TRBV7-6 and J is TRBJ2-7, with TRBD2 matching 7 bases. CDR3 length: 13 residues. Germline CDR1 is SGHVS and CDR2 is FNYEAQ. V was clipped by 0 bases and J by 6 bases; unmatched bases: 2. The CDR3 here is CASSLAPGGEQYF. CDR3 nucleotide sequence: TGTGCCAGCAGCTTAGCCCCGGGAGGCGAGCAGTACTTC.

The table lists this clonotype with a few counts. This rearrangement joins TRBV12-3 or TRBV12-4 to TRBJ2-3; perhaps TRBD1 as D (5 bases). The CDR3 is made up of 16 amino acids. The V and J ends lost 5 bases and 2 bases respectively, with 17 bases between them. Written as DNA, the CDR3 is TGTGCCAGCAGTCCCTTTTTAGGGGTCAACACAGATACGCAGTATTTT. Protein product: CASSPFLGVNTDTQYF.

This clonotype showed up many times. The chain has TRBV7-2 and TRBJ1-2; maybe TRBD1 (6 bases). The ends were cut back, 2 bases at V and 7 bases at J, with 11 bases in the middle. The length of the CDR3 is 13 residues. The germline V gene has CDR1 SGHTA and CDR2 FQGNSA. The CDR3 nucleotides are TGTGCCAGCAGCTTAACAGGGCTCAGTGGCTACACCTTC. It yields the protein CASSLTGLSGYTF.

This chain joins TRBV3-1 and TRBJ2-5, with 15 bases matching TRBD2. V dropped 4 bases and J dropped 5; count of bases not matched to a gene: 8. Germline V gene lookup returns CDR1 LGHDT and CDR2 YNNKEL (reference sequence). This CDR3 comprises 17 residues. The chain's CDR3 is CASSPGLAGGPQETQYF. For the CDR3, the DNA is TGTGCCAGCAGCCCGGGACTAGCGGGGGGCCCTCAGGAGACCCAGTACTTC.

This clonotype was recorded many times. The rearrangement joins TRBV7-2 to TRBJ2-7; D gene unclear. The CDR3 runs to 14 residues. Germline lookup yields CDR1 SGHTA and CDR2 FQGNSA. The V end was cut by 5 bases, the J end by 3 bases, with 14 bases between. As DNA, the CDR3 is TGTGCCAGCAGCAGAAGAAGGGTCAGCTACGAGCAGTACTTC. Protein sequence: CASSRRRVSYEQYF.

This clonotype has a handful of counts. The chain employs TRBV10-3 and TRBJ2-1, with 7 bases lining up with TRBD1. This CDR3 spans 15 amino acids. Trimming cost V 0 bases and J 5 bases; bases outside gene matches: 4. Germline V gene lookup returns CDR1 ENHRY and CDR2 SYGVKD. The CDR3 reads CAISESETGHNEQFF. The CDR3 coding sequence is TGTGCCATCAGTGAGTCGGAGACAGGGCACAATGAGCAGTTCTTC.

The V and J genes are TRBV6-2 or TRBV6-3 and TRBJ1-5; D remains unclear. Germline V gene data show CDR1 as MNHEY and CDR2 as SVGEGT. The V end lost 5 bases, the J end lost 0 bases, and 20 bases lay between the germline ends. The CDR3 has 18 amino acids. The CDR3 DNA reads TGTGCCAGCAGTCCCCCCGCACCGGGAACCTATAGCAATCAGCCCCAGCATTTT. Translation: CASSPPAPGTYSNQPQHF.

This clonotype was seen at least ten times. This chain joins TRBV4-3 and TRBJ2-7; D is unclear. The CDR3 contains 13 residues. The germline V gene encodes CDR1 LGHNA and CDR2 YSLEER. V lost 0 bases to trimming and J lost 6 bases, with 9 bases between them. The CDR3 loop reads CASSQDRVGEQYF. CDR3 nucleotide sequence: TGCGCCAGCAGCCAAGATCGGGTGGGCGAGCAGTACTTC.

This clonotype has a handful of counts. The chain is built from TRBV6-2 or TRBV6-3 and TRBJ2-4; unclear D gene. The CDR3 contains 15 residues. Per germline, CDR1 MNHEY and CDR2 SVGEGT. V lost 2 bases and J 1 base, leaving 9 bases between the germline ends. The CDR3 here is CASSYEWVAKNIQYF. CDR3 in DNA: TGTGCCAGCAGTTACGAATGGGTTGCCAAAAACATTCAGTACTTC.

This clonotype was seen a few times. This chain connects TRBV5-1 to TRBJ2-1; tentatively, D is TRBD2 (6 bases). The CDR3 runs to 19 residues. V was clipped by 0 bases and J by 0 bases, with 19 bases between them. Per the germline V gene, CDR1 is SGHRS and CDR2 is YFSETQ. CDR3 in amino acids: CASSLAALLAESSYNEQFF. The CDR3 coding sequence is TGCGCCAGCAGCTTGGCCGCCCTTTTAGCGGAAAGCTCCTACAATGAGCAGTTCTTC.

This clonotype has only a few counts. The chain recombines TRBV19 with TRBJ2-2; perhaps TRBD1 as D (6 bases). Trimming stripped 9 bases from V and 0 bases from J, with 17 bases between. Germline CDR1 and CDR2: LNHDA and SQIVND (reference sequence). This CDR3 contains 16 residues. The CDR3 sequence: CASQPDRRTNTGELFF. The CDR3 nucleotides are TGTGCCAGCCAACCCGACAGGAGAACGAACACCGGGGAGCTGTTTTTT.

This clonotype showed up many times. DNA for the CDR3: TGTGCCACCAACTCAGGGATTGAGCAGTTCTTC. Translating gives CATNSGIEQFF. The chain recombines TRBV24-1 with TRBJ2-1; a possible D gene is TRBD1 (5 bases). Trimming pared 8 bases from V and 9 bases from J, leaving 10 bases between. Germline-derived CDR1 and CDR2 are KGHDR and SFDVKD. The CDR3 is 11 amino acids.

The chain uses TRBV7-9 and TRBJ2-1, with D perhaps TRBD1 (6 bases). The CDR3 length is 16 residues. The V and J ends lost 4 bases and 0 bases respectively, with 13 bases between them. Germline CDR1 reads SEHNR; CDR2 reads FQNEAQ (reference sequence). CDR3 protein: CASSSLGHFSYNEQFF. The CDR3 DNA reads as TGTGCCAGCAGCTCCCTGGGACACTTCTCCTACAATGAGCAGTTCTTC.

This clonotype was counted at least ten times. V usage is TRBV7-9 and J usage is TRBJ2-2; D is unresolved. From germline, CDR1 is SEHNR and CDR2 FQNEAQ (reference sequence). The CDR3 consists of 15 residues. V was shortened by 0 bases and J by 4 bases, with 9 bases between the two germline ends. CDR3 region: CASSLAQSATGELFF. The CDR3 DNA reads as TGTGCCAGCAGCTTAGCTCAATCGGCCACCGGGGAGCTGTTTTTT.

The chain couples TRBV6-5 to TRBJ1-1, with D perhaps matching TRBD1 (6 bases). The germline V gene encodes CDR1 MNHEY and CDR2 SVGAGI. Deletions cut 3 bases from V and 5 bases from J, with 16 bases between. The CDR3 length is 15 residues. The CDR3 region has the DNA TGTGCCAGCAGTTATGATGGGGGCTTGACAACTGAAGCTTTCTTT. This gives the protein CASSYDGGLTTEAFF.

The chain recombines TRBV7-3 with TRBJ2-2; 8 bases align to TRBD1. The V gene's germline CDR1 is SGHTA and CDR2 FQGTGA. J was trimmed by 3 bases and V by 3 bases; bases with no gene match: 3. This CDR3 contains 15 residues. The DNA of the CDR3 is TGTGCCAGCAGCTTTAACAGGGGGGACACCGGGGAGCTGTTTTTT. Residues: CASSFNRGDTGELFF.

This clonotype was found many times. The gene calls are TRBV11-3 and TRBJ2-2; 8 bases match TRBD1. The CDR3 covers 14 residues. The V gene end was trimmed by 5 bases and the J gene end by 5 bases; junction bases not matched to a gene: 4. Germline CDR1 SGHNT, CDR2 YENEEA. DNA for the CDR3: TGTGCCAGCAGCGCCCGGGACAGGACCGGGGAGCTGTTTTTT. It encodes CASSARDRTGELFF. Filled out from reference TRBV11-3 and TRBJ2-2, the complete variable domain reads EAGVVQSPRYKIIEKKQPVAFWCNPISGHNTLYWYLQNLGQGPELLIRYENEEAVDDSQLPKDRFSAERLKGVDSTLKIQPAELGDSAVYLCASSARDRTGELFFGEGSRLTVL.

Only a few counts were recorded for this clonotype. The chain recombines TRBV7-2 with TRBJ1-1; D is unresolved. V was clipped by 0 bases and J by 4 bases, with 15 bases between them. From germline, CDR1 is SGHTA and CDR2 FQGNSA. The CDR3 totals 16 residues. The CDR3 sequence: CASSLAGKGVSTEAFF. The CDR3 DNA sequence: TGTGCCAGCAGCTTAGCGGGAAAGGGAGTATCCACTGAAGCTTTCTTT.

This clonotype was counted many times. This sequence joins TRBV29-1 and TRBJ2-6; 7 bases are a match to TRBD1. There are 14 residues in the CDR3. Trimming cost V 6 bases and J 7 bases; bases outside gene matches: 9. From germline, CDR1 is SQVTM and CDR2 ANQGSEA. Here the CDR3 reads CSVGDDREANVLTF. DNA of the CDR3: TGCAGCGTGGGGGACGACAGGGAAGCCAACGTCCTGACTTTC.

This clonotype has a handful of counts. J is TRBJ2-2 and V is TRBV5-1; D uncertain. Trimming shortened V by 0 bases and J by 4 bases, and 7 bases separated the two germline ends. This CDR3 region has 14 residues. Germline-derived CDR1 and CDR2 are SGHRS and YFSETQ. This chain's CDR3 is CASSLVRATGELFF. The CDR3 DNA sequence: TGCGCCAGCAGCTTGGTTAGGGCCACCGGGGAGCTGTTTTTT.

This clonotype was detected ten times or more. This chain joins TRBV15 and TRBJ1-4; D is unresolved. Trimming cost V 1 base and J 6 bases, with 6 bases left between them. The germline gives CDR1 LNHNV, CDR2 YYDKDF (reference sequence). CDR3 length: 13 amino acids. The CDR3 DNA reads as TGTGCCACCAGCAGAGTTTTGGATGAAAAACTGTTTTTT. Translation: CATSRVLDEKLFF.

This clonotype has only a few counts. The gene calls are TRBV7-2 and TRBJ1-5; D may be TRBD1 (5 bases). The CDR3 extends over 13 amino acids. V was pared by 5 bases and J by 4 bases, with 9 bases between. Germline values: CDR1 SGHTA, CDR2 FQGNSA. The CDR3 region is CASSTQVNQPQHF. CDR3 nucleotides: TGTGCCAGCAGCACACAGGTTAATCAGCCCCAGCATTTT. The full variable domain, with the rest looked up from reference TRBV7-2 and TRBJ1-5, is GAGVSQSPSNKVTEKGKDVELRCDPISGHTALYWYRQSLGQGLEFLIYFQGNSAPDKSGLPSDRFSAERTGGSVSTLTIQRTQQEDSAVYLCASSTQVNQPQHFGDGTRLSIL.

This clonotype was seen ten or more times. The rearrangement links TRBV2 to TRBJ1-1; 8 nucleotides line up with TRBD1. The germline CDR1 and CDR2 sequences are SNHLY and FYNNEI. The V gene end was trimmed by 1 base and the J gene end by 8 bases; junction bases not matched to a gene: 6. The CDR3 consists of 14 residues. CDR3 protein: CASSEGGQVLEAFF. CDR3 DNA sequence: TGTGCCAGCAGTGAAGGGGGACAGGTCCTAGAAGCTTTCTTT.

The DNA of the CDR3 is TGTGCCAGCAGCACCGTATCCGGGGAGCTGTTTTTT. Translated: CASSTVSGELFF. V is TRBV6-5 and J is TRBJ2-2; D is ambiguous. Trimming left V 6 bases short and J 6 bases short, with 8 bases between. The CDR3 contains 12 residues. Germline-derived CDR1 and CDR2 are MNHEY and SVGAGI.

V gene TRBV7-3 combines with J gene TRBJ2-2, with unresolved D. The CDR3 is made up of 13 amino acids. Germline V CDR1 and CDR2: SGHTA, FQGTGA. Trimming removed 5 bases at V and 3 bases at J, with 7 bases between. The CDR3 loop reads CASSPTDTGELFF. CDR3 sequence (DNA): TGTGCCAGCAGCCCAACAGACACCGGGGAGCTGTTTTTT.